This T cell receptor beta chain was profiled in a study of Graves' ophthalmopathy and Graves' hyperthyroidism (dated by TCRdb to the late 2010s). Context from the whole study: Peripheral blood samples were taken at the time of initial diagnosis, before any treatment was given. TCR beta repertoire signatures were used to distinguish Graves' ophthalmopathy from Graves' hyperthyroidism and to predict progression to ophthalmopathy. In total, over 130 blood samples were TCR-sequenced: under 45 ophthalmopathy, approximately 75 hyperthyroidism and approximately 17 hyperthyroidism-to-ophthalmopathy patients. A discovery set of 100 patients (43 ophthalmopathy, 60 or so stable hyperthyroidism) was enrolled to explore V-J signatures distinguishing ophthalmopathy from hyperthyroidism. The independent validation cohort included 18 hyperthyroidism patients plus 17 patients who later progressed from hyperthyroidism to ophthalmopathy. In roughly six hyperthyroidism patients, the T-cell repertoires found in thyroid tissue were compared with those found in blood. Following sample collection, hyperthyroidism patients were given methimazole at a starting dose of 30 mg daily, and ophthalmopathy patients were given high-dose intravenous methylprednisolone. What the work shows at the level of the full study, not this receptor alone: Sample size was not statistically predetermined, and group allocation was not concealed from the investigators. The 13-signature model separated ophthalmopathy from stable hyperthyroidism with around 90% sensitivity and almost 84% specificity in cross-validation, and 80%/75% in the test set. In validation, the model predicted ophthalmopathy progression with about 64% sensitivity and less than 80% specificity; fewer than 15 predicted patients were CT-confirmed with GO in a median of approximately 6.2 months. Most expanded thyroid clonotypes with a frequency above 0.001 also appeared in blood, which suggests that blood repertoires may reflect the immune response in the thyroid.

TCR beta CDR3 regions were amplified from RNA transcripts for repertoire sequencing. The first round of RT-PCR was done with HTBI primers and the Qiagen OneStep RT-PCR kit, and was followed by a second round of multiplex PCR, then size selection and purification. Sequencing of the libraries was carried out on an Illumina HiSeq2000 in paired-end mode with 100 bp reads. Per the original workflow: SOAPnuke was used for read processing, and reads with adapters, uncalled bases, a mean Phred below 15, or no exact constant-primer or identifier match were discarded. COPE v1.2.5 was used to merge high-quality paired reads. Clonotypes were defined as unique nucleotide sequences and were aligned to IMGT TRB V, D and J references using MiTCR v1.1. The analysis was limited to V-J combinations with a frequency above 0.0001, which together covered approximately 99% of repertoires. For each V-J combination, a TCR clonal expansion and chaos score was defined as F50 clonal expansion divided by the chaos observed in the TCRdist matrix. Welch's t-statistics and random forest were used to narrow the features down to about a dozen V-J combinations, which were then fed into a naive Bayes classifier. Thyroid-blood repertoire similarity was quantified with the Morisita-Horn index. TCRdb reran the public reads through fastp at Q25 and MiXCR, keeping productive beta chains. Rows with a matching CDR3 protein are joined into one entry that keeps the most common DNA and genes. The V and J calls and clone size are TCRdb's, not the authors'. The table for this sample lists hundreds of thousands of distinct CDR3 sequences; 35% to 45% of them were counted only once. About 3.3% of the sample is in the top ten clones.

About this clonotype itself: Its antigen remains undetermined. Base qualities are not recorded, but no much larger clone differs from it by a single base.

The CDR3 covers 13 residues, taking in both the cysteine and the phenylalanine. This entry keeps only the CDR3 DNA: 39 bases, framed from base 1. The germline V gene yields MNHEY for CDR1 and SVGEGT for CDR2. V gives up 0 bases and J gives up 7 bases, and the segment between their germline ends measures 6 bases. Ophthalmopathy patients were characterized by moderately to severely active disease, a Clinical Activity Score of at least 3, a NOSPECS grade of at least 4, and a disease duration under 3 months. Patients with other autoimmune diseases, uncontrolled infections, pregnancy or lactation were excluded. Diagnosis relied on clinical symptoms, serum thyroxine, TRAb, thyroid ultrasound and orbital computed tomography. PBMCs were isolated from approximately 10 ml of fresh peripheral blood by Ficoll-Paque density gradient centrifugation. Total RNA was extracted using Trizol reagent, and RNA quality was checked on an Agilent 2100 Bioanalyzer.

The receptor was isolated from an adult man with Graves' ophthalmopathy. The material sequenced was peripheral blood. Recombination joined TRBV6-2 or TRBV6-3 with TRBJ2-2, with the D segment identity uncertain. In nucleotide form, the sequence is TGTGCCAGCAGTTACTCAGAGTACGGGGAGCTGTTTTTT. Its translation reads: CASSYSEYGELFF.